This TCR beta chain was documented in a study of OX40 agonist ivuxolimab in advanced cancers. As for the study in general: A partial response was reached by three patients: one with hepatocellular carcinoma and two with cutaneous melanoma. Overall study findings and caveats: Still undetermined is the antigen specificity of the expanded peripheral T cells. Nonresponders, in some cases, also had low normalized T-cell clonal expansion. Expansion of clones was among the lowest in partial responders at 0.1-3.0 mg/kg.

As concerns this clone: What it binds is unknown.

Generated by immunoSEQ multiplex PCR, the TCRdb table keeps only in-frame clones and is missing some. The table shows about 99,000 clones, with 90% to 95% occurring only once. Germline CDR1 and CDR2: LGHNA and YSLEER. The CDR3 runs 14 residues. Deletions cut 2 bases from V and 5 bases from J, with 12 bases between. This TCR was recovered from an adult with an advanced solid tumor such as melanoma, head and neck, liver or kidney cancer. The chain is built from TRBV4-3 and TRBJ2-5, with D possibly TRBD1 on 5 matching bases. This material consisted of CD4+ or CD8+ T cells sorted from blood, taken in a trial of the OX40 agonist ivuxolimab. The CDR3 region has the DNA TGCGCCAGCAGCCAAAAAAGGGGTGGGGAGACCCAGTACTTC. It is translated as CASSQKRGGETQYF.